The clone carrying this T cell receptor (beta chain) was seen a few times. Its target is not known. The data belong to a study of radiotherapy plus CTLA-4 blockade in lung cancer. Across the study: Of the patients, roughly 17% showed objective responses and roughly 30% attained disease control. General study findings and limits: TCR clones from tumors expanded in blood after radiotherapy plus ipilimumab.

This CDR3 has 15 amino acids. V lost 6 bases to trimming and J lost 5 bases; unmatched junction nucleotides: 8. Per the germline V gene, CDR1 is MNHEY and CDR2 is SVGAGI. The method was immunoSEQ multiplex PCR; TCRdb's version includes in-frame clones alone and lacks a portion of them. The profile shows 40,000 to 45,000 clones, around 75% of them singletons. The TCR sequence derives from a human donor with non-small cell lung cancer who had stable disease on radiotherapy plus ipilimumab. The rearrangement links TRBV6-5 to TRBJ2-3, with TRBD2 matching over 10 bases. Specimen: peripheral blood, collected from a patient treated with radiotherapy plus ipilimumab. The CDR3 sequence: CASSPSGREGDTQYF. The CDR3 DNA is TGTGCCAGCAGCCCGAGCGGGAGGGAGGGAGATACGCAGTATTTT.